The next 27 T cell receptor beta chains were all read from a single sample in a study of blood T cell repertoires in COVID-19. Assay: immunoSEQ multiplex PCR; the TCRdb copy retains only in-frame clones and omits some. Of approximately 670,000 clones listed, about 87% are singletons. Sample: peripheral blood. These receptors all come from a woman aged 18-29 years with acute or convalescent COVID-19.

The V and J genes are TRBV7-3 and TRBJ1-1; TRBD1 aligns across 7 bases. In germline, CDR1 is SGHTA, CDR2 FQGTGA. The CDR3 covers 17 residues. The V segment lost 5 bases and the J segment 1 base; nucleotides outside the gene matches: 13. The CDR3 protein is CASSPTRANRGNTEAFF. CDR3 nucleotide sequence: TGTGCCAGCAGCCCTACCAGGGCGAACAGGGGGAACACTGAAGCTTTCTTT. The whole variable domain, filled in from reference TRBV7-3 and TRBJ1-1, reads GAGVSQTPSNKVTEKGKYVELRCDPISGHTALYWYRQSLGQGPEFLIYFQGTGAADDSGLPNDRFFAVRPEGSVSTLKIQRTERGDSAVYLCASSPTRANRGNTEAFFGQGTRLTVV.

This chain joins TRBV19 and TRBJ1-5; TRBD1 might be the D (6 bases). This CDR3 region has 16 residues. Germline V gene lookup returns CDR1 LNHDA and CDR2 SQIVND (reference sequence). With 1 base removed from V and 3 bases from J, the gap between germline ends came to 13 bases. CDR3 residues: CASSIATGGHNQPQHF. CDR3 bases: TGTGCCAGTAGTATAGCGACAGGAGGTCACAATCAGCCCCAGCATTTT.

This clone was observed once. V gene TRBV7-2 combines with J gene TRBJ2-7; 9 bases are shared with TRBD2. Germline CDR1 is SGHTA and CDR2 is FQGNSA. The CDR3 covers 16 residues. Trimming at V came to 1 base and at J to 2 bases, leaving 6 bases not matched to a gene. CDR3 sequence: CASSLGPAGGTYEQYF. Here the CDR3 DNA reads TGTGCCAGCAGCTTAGGCCCAGCGGGGGGTACCTACGAGCAGTACTTC.

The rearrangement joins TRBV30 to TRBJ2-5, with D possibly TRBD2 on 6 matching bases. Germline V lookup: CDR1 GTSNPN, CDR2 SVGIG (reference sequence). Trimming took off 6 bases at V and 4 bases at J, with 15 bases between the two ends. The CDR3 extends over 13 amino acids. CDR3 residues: CACISDGGETQYF. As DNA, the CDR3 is TGTGCCTGCATATCGGACGGGGGAGAGACCCAGTACTTC. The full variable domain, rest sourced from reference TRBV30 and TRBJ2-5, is SQTIHQWPATLVQPVGSPLSLECTVEGTSNPNLYWYRQAAGRGLQLLFYSVGIGQISSEVPQNLSASRPQDRQFILSSKKLLLSDSGFYLCACISDGGETQYFGPGTRLLVL.

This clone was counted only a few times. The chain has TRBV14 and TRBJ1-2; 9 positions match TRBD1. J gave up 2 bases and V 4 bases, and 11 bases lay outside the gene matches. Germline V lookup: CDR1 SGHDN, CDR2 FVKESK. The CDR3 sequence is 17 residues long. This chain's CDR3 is CASSRLFGTGPNYGYTF. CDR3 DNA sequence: TGTGCCAGCAGCCGACTCTTCGGGACAGGGCCCAACTATGGCTACACCTTC.

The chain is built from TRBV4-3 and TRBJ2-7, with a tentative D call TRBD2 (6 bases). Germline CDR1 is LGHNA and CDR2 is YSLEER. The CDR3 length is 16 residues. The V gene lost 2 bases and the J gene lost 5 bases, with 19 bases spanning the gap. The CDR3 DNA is TGCGCCAGCAGCCAATGGGGAGGAAGGGACGGCAACGAGCAGTACTTC. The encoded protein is CASSQWGGRDGNEQYF.

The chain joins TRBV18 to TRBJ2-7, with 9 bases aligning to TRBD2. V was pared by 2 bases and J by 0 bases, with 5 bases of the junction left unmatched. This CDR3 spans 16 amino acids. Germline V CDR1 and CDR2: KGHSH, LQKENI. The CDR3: CASSPNSGGLSYEQYF. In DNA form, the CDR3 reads TGTGCCAGCTCACCAAATAGCGGGGGCCTCTCCTACGAGCAGTACTTC.

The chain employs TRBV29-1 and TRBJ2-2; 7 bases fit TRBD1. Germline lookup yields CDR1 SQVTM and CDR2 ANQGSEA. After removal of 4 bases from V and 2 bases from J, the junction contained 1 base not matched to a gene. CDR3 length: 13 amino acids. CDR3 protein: CSVGQGNTGELFF. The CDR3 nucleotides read TGCAGCGTTGGACAGGGTAACACCGGGGAGCTGTTTTTT.

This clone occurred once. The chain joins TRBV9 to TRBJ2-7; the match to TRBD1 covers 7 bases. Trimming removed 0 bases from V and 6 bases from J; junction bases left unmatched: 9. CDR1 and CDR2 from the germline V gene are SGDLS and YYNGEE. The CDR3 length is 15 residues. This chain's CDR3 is CASSVAGGGTVEQYF. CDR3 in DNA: TGTGCCAGCAGCGTAGCAGGTGGTGGGACAGTCGAGCAGTACTTC. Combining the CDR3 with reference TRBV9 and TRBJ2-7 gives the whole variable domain DSGVTQTPKHLITATGQRVTLRCSPRSGDLSVYWYQQSLDQGLQFLIQYYNGEERAKGNILERFSAQQFPDLHSELNLSSLELGDSALYFCASSVAGGGTVEQYFGPGTRLTVT.

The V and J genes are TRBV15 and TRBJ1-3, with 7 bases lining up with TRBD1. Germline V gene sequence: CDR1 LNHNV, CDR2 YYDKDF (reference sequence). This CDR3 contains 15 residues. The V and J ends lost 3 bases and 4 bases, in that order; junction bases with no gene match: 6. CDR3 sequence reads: CATSSGRGPGNTIYF. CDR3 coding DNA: TGTGCCACCAGCAGCGGGAGGGGGCCCGGAAACACCATATATTTT. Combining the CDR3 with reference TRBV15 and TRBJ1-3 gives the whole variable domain DAMVIQNPRYQVTQFGKPVTLSCSQTLNHNVMYWYQQKSSQAPKLLFHYYDKDFNNEADTPDNFQSRRPNTSFCFLDIRSPGLGDTAMYLCATSSGRGPGNTIYFGEGSWLTVV.

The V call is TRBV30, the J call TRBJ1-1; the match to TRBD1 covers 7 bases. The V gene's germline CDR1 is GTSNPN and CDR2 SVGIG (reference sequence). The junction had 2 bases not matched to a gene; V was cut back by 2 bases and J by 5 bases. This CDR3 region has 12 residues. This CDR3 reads CAWSPTGTEAFF. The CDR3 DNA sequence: TGTGCCTGGAGTCCGACAGGGACTGAAGCTTTCTTT.

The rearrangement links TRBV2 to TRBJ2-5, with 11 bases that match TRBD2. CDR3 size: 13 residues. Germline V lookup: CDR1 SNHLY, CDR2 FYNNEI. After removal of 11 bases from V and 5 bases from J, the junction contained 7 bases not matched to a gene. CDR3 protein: CAGLAGGRETQYF. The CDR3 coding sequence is TGTGCCGGTCTAGCGGGGGGCCGTGAGACCCAGTACTTC.

CDR3 sequence: CASSLRQEVQYF. CDR3 DNA: TGTGCCAGCAGCCTAAGACAGGAAGTTCAGTACTTC. The rearrangement joins TRBV6-1 to TRBJ2-7; weak D call: TRBD1 (6 bases). Per the germline V gene, CDR1 is MNHNS and CDR2 is SASEGT. This CDR3 has 12 residues. Trimming took off 6 bases at V and 10 bases at J, with 16 bases between the two ends.

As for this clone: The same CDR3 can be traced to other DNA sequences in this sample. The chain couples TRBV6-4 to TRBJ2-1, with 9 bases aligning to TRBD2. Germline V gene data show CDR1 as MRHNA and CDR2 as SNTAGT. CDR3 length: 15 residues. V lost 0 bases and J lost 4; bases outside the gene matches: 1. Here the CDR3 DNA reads TGTGCCAGCAGTGACTCTGCGGGGGGGTACAATGAGCAGTTCTTC. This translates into CASSDSAGGYNEQFF.

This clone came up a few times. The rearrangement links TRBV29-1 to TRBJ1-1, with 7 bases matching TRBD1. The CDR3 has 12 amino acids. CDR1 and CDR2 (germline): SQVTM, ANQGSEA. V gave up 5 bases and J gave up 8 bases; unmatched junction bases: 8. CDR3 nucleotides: TGCAGCGTTCCCCGCCCGGGACAGGAAGCTTTCTTT. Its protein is CSVPRPGQEAFF.

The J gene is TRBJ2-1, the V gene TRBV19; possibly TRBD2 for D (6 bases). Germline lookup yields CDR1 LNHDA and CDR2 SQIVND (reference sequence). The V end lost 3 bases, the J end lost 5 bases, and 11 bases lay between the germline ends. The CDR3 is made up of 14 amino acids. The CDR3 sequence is CASSILASDNEQFF. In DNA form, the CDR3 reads TGTGCCAGTAGTATCCTAGCGAGCGACAATGAGCAGTTCTTC.

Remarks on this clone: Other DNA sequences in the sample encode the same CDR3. The CDR3 here is CARKGQGGNTEAFF. The CDR3 region has the DNA TGTGCCAGAAAGGGACAGGGGGGGAACACTGAAGCTTTCTTT. The chain carries TRBV2 and TRBJ1-1, with 11 bases aligning to TRBD1. Per germline, CDR1 SNHLY and CDR2 FYNNEI. V shed 9 bases and J 1 base; nucleotides not matched to a gene: 4. The CDR3 contains 14 residues.

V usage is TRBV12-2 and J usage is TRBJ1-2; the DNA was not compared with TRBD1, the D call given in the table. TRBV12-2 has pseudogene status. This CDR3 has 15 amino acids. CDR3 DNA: TGTGCAAGTCTCCTTACAGGTCAGGGCAACTATGGCTACACCTTC. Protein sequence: CASLLTGQGNYGYTF.

In DNA, the CDR3 is TGTGCCAGCAGCGAGCGGGACGCCTACGAGCAGTACTTC. Protein sequence: CASSERDAYEQYF. The chain is built from TRBV9 and TRBJ2-7, with 7 bases aligning to TRBD2. The CDR3 is 13 amino acids. Per germline, CDR1 SGDLS and CDR2 YYNGEE. V was clipped by 3 bases and J by 2 bases; unmatched bases: 2.

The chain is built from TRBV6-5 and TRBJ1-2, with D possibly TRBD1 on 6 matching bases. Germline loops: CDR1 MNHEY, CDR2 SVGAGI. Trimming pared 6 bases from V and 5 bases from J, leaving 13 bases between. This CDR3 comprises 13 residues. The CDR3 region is CASSTGPRYGYTF. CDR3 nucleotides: TGTGCCAGCAGCACAGGGCCTCGGTATGGCTACACCTTC.

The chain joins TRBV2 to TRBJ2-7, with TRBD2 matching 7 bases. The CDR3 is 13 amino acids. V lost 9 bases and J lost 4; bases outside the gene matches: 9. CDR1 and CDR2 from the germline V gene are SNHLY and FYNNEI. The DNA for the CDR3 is TGTGCCAGGAGCCCCGGGGGGTCATACGAGCAGTACTTC. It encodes CARSPGGSYEQYF. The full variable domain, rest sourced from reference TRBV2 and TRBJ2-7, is EPEVTQTPSHQVTQMGQEVILRCVPISNHLYFYWYRQILGQKVEFLVSFYNNEISEKSEIFDDQFSVERPDGSNFTLKIRSTKLEDSAMYFCARSPGGSYEQYFGPGTRLTVT.

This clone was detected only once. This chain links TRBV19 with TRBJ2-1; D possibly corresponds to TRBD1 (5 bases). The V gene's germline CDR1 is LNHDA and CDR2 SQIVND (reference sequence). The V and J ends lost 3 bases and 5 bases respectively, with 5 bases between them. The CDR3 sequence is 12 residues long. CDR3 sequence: CASSIRDNEQFF. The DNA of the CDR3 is TGTGCCAGTAGTATCAGGGACAATGAGCAGTTCTTC.

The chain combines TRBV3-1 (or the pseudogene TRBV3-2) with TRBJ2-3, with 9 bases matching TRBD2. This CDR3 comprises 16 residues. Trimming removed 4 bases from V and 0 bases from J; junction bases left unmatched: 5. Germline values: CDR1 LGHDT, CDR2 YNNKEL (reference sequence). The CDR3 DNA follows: TGTGCCAGCAGCCCGTTAGCGGGAGATAGCACAGATACGCAGTATTTT. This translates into CASSPLAGDSTDTQYF.

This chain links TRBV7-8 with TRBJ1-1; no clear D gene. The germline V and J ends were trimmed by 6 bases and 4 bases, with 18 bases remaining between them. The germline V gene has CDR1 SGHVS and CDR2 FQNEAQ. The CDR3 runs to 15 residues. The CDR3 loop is CASSSSGFGGTEAFF. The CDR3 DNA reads TGTGCCAGCAGTTCAAGTGGATTCGGCGGCACTGAAGCTTTCTTT.

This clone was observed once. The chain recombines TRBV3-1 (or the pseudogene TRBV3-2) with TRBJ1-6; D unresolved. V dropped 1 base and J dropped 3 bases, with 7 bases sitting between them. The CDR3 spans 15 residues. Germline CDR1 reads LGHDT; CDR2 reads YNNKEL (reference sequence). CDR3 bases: TGTGCCAGCAGCCAAGGCGCAGGCTATAATTCACCCCTCCACTTT. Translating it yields CASSQGAGYNSPLHF.

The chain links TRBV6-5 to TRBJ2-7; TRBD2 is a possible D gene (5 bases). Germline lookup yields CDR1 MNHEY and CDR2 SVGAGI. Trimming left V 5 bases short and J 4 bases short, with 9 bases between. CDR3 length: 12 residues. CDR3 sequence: CASSRDYYEQYF. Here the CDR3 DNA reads TGTGCCAGCAGTCGTGACTATTACGAGCAGTACTTC.

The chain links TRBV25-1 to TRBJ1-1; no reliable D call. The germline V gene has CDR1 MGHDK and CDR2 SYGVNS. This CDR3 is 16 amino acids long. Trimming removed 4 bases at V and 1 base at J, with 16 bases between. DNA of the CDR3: TGTGCCAGCAGTGGCACTAGGGCGGGTGGGAACACTGAAGCTTTCTTT. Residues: CASSGTRAGGNTEAFF.